This T cell receptor beta chain was recorded in a study of blood T cell repertoires in COVID-19. Whole-study context: Some COVID-19 samples were acute and others convalescent; all came from the United States, Italy and Spain. From T cells, B-cell-depleted T cells, or PBMCs came the material, which was cDNA or gDNA.

This clone showed up just once. The CDR3 runs to 14 residues. The V and J ends lost 5 bases and 4 bases respectively, with 15 bases between them. Germline V gives CDR1 MDHEN, CDR2 SYDVKM. As handled by the study authors: Estimates of nucleated cell counts were drawn from the amplification of reference gene primers. Produced via immunoSEQ multiplex PCR; TCRdb's table is partial and in-frame only. The D gene and trimming were derived from the DNA, and the V and J assignments and clone size from that table. Of more than 65,000 clones detected, around 86% appear once; the ten largest clones hold under 7%.

What was sequenced was peripheral blood. V gene TRBV28 combines with J gene TRBJ2-7, with D uncertain. This receptor was identified in a man between 50 and 59 years old with active COVID-19. The CDR3 region has the DNA TGTGCCAGCAGTACACGATACGCAGGATACGAGCAGTACTTC. Translating gives CASSTRYAGYEQYF. Full variable domain (remainder filled in from reference TRBV28 and TRBJ2-7): DVKVTQSSRYLVKRTGEKVFLECVQDMDHENMFWYRQDPGLGLRLIYFSYDVKMKEKGDIPEGYSVSREKKERFSLILESASTNQTSMYLCASSTRYAGYEQYFGPGTRLTVT.